Listed below are T cell receptor beta chains from one sample, sequenced in a study of T cells expressing NK-cell markers. For each CDR3 protein, TCRdb gives one entry from its re-call of the 5' RACE reads, without DNA. This repertoire comprises more than 400,000 distinct CDR3 sequences; its ten largest clones make up approximately 7%. The sample comprised blood T cells: a sorted CD56 or NKG2C T cell subset, CD4+ or CD8+ T cells, or bulk PBMC T cells (not recorded which). These receptors originate from a woman aged 18 to 75 in good health. The CDR3 runs from the conserved cysteine through the conserved F or W.

J: TRBJ2-3; length: 17; V: TRBV20-1; CDR3: CSARDRRLAGVTDTQYF
J: TRBJ2-2; length: 17; V: TRBV11-2; CDR3: CASSLVSGDRGTGELFF
J: TRBJ2-1; length: 17; V: TRBV5-1; CDR3: CASSRGRGFSSYNEQFF
J: TRBJ2-3; length: 15; V: TRBV18; CDR3: CASSPPYLGTDTQYF
J: TRBJ1-6; length: 14; V: TRBV12-3/TRBV12-4; CDR3: CASSLRSGISPLHF
J: TRBJ2-2; length: 16; V: TRBV9; CDR3: CASSVMGGWNTGELFF
J: TRBJ2-7; length: 16; V: TRBV5-1; CDR3: CASSLASTTSSYEQYF
J: TRBJ2-3; length: 13; V: TRBV20-1; CDR3: CSANSGATDTQYF
J: TRBJ2-5; length: 16; V: TRBV5-1; CDR3: CASSLVVGTKKETQYF
J: TRBJ2-3; length: 15; V: TRBV6-4; CDR3: CASSDSAGDTDTQYF
J: TRBJ1-2; length: 14; V: TRBV15; CDR3: CATSTERQGGGYTF
J: TRBJ2-3; length: 16; V: TRBV24-1; CDR3: CATSDLRGGGTDTQYF
J: TRBJ2-2; length: 17; V: TRBV28; CDR3: CASSSPGLLPYTGELFF
J: TRBJ1-6; length: 16; V: TRBV20-1; CDR3: CSARDAAGKAYSPLHF
J: TRBJ2-1; length: 16; V: TRBV5-6; CDR3: CASSLTLGLAGYEQFF
J: TRBJ2-5; length: 13; V: TRBV20-1; CDR3: CSAEDRRGETQYF
J: TRBJ1-2; length: 16; V: TRBV6-5; CDR3: CASSYPDGIGYYGYTF
J: TRBJ2-1; length: 14; V: TRBV12-3/TRBV12-4; CDR3: CASSSGTFFNEQFF
J: TRBJ1-5; length: 16; V: TRBV20-1; CDR3: CSARNPDGGDGQPQHF
J: TRBJ2-4; length: 20; V: TRBV20-1; CDR3: CSARGGTSGLSLLAKNIQYF
J: TRBJ1-2; length: 14; V: TRBV29-1; CDR3: CSAPGQGAYYGYTF
J: TRBJ1-6; length: 15; V: TRBV15; CDR3: CATSTGSSYNSPLHF
J: TRBJ1-4; length: 14; V: TRBV20-1; CDR3: CSASRSGEWEKLFF
J: TRBJ1-5; length: 11; V: TRBV20-1; CDR3: CSARSTSIEHF
J: TRBJ2-1; length: 13; V: TRBV6-6; CDR3: CAARLAGGNEQFF
J: TRBJ2-5; length: 15; V: TRBV11-2; CDR3: CASSLVTPRVETQYF
J: TRBJ2-1; length: 17; V: TRBV4-1; CDR3: CASSHPSLANSYNEQFF
J: TRBJ2-4; length: 15; V: TRBV9; CDR3: CASSWGGLGFNIQYF
J: TRBJ1-5; length: 15; V: TRBV7-2; CDR3: CASSLAPGGKVPQHF
J: TRBJ2-3; length: 15; V: TRBV13; CDR3: CASSLVRGGPDTQYF
J: TRBJ1-5; length: 15; V: TRBV4-1; CDR3: CASSQQGQLIGDQHF
J: TRBJ1-6; length: 14; V: TRBV12-3/TRBV12-4; CDR3: CASSFGNRNSPLHF
J: TRBJ2-6; length: 14; V: TRBV4-3; CDR3: CASSQATGANVLTF
J: TRBJ2-5; length: 15; V: TRBV5-1; CDR3: CASSLGASQGETQYF
J: TRBJ2-3; length: 13; V: TRBV7-7; CDR3: CASSLGAGERQYF
J: TRBJ2-5; length: 13; V: TRBV7-3; CDR3: CASSPTGLETQYF
J: TRBJ2-1; length: 15; V: TRBV29-1; CDR3: CSAPRLAGVFYEQFF
J: TRBJ1-6; length: 14; V: TRBV5-1; CDR3: CASSFGSSYSPLHF
J: TRBJ2-3; length: 15; V: TRBV12-3/TRBV12-4; CDR3: CASLTGTGDADTQYF
J: TRBJ2-3; length: 14; V: TRBV6-5; CDR3: CASSYKGSGDTQYF
J: TRBJ2-2; length: 17; V: TRBV3-1; CDR3: CASSQDPLAGLTGELFF
J: TRBJ2-1; length: 19; V: TRBV5-1; CDR3: CASSLTRTGVFRGYNEQFF
J: TRBJ2-2; length: 13; V: TRBV29-1; CDR3: CSVEISRTGELFF
J: TRBJ1-1; length: 12; V: TRBV6-5; CDR3: CASRGDRGEAFF
J: TRBJ2-1; length: 15; V: TRBV5-6; CDR3: CASGGLAGGPHEQFF
J: TRBJ2-6; length: 15; V: TRBV12-3/TRBV12-4; CDR3: CASRRQGSGANVLTF
J: TRBJ1-1; length: 13; V: TRBV20-1; CDR3: CSARWAGPTEAFF
J: TRBJ2-3; length: 14; V: TRBV20-1; CDR3: CSATGQGPGVTQYF
J: TRBJ1-4; length: 15; V: TRBV7-2; CDR3: CASSALGTANEKLFF
J: TRBJ2-3; length: 16; V: TRBV9; CDR3: CASSARIGTSTDTQYF
J: TRBJ2-3; length: 14; V: TRBV29-1; CDR3: CSVEPGPFTDTQYF
J: TRBJ1-5; length: 13; V: TRBV6-6; CDR3: CASRDISNQPQHF
J: TRBJ1-2; length: 14; V: TRBV12-3/TRBV12-4; CDR3: CASSSEGLLYGYTF